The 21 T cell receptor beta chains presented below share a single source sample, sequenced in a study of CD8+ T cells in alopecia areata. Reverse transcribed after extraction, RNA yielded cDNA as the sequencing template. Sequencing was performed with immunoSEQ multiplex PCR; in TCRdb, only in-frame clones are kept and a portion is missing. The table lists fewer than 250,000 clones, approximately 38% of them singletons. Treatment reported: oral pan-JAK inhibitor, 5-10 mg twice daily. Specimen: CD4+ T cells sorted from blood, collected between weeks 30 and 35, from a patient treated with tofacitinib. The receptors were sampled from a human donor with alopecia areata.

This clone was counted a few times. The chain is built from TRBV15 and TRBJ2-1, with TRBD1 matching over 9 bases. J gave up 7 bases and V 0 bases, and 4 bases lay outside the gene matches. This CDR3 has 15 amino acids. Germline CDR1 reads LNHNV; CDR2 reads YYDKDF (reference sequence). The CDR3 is CATSRDGDRVNEQFF. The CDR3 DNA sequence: TGTGCCACCAGCAGAGATGGGGACAGGGTAAATGAGCAGTTCTTC.

This CDR3 reads CASSYLRDPGGYNEQFF. The CDR3 DNA reads TGTGCCAGCAGCTATCTCCGGGACCCCGGAGGGTACAATGAGCAGTTCTTC. This chain links TRBV5-6 with TRBJ2-1; D is possibly TRBD2 (6 bases). The germline V gene encodes CDR1 SGHDT and CDR2 YYEEEE. The CDR3 is 17 amino acids. Trimming removed 3 bases at V and 4 bases at J, with 20 bases between. Based on the CDR3 plus reference TRBV5-6 and TRBJ2-1, the full variable domain is DAGVTQSPTHLIKTRGQQVTLRCSPKSGHDTVSWYQQALGQGPQFIFQYYEEEERQRGNFPDRFSGHQFPNYSSELNVNALLLGDSALYLCASSYLRDPGGYNEQFFGPGTRLTVL.

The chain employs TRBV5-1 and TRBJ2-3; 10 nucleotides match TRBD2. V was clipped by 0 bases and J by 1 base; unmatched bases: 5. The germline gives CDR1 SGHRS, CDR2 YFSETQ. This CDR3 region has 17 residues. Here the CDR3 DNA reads TGCGCCAGCAGCTTGGCCGGAACTAGCGGGGGCACAGATACGCAGTATTTT. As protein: CASSLAGTSGGTDTQYF. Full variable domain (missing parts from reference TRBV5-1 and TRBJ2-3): KAGVTQTPRYLIKTRGQQVTLSCSPISGHRSVSWYQQTPGQGLQFLFEYFSETQRNKGNFPGRFSGRQFSNSRSEMNVSTLELGDSALYLCASSLAGTSGGTDTQYFGPGTRLTVL.

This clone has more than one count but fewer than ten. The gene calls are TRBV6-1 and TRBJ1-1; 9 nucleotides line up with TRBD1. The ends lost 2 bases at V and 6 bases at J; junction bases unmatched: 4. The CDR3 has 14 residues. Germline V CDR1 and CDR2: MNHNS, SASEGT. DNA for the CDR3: TGTGCCAGCAGTGAAACGGACAGGGGACCTGAAGCTTTCTTT. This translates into CASSETDRGPEAFF.

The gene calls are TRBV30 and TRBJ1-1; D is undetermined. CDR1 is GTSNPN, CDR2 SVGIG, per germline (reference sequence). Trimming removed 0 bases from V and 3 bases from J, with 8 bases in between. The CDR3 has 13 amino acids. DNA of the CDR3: TGTGCCTGGAGTGTAGAGGGCTACACTGAAGCTTTCTTT. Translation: CAWSVEGYTEAFF. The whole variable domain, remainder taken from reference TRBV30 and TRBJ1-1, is SQTIHQWPATLVQPVGSPLSLECTVEGTSNPNLYWYRQAAGRGLQLLFYSVGIGQISSEVPQNLSASRPQDRQFILSSKKLLLSDSGFYLCAWSVEGYTEAFFGQGTRLTVV.

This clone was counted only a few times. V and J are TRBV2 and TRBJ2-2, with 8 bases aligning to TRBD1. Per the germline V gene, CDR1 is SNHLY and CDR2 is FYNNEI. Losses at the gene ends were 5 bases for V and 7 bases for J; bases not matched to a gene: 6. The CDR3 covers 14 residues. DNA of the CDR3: TGTGCCAGCAGTCTGGACAGGGTTGGCGGGGAGCTGTTTTTT. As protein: CASSLDRVGGELFF. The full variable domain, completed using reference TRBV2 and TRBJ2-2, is EPEVTQTPSHQVTQMGQEVILRCVPISNHLYFYWYRQILGQKVEFLVSFYNNEISEKSEIFDDQFSVERPDGSNFTLKIRSTKLEDSAMYFCASSLDRVGGELFFGEGSRLTVL.

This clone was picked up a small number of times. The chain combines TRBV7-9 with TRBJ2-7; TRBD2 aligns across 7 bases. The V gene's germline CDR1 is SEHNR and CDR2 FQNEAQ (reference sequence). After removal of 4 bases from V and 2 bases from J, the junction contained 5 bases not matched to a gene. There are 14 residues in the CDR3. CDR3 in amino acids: CASSWGLQTYEQYF. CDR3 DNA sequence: TGTGCCAGCAGCTGGGGACTACAAACCTACGAGCAGTACTTC.

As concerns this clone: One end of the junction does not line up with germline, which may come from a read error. CDR3 DNA: TGTGCCAGCAGCGCCCAACTAGCGGGAGAGCTCCGTATATTC. Its protein is CASSAQLAGELRIF. V usage is TRBV7-9 and J usage is TRBJ2-7, with 11 bases aligning to TRBD2. The CDR3 is 14 residues long. Germline CDR1 reads SEHNR; CDR2 reads FQNEAQ (reference sequence).

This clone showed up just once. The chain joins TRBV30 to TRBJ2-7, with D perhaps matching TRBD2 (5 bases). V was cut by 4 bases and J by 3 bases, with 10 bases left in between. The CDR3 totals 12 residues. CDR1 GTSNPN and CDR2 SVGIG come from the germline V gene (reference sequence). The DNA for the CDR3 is TGTGCCTGGAACCGGGGAAGCTACGAGCAGTACTTC. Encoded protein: CAWNRGSYEQYF.

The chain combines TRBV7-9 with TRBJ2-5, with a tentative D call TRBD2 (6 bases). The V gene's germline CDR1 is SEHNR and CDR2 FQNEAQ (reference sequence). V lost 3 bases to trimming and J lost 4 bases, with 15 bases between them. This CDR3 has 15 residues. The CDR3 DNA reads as TGTGCCAGCAGCTTGAGGTCCCGGGGAGGAGAGACCCAGTACTTC. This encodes CASSLRSRGGETQYF.

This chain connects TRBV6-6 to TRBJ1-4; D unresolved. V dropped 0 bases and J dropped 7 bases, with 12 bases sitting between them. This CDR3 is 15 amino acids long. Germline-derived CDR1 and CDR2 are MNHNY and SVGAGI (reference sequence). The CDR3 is CASSYSIGAGEKLFF. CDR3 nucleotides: TGTGCCAGCAGTTACTCCATAGGCGCCGGTGAAAAACTGTTTTTT.

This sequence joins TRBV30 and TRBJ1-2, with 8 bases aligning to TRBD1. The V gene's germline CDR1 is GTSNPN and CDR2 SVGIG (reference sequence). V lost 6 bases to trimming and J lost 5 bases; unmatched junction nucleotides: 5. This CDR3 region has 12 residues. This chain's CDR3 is CACHDRGYGYTF. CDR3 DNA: TGTGCCTGCCATGACAGGGGTTATGGCTACACCTTC.

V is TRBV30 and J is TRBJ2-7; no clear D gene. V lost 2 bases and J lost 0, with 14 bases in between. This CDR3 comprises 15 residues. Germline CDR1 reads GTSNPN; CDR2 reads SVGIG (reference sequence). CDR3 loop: CAWSRAAAYSYEQYF. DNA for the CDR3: TGTGCCTGGAGTAGGGCGGCAGCCTACTCCTACGAGCAGTACTTC.

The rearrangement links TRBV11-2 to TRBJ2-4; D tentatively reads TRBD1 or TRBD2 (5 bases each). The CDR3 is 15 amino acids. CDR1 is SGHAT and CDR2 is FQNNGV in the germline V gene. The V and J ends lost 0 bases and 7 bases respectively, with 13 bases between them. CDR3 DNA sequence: TGTGCCAGCAGCTTAGAGGGACCGAAACCCAACATTCAGTACTTC. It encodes CASSLEGPKPNIQYF.

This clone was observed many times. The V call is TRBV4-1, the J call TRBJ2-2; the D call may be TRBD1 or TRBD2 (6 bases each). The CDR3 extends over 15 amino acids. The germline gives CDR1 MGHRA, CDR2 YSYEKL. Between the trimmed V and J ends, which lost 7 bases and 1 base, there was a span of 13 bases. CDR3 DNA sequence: TGCGCCAGCACCTATAGGGGGGAGAACACCGGGGAGCTGTTTTTT. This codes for CASTYRGENTGELFF.

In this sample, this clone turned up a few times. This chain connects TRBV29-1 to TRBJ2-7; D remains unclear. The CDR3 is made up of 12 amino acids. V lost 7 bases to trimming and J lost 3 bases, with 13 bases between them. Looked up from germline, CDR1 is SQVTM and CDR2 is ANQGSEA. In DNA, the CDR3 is TGCAGCGCCACGGACGGATACTACGAGCAGTACTTC. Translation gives CSATDGYYEQYF.

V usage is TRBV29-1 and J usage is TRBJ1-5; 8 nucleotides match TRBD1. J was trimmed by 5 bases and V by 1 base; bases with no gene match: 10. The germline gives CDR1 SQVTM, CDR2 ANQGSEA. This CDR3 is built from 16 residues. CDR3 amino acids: CSVEARTGTPYQPQHF. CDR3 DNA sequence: TGCAGCGTTGAAGCTAGGACAGGGACACCCTATCAGCCCCAGCATTTT. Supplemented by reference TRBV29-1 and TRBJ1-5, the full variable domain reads SAVISQKPSRDICQRGTSLTIQCQVDSQVTMMFWYRQQPGQSLTLIATANQGSEATYESGFVIDKFPISRPNLTFSTLTVSNMSPEDSSIYLCSVEARTGTPYQPQHFGDGTRLSIL.

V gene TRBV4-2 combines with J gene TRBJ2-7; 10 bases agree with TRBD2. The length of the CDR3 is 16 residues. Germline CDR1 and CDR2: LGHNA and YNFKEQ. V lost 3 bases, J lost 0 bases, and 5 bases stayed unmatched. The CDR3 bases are TGTGCCAGCAGCCATCTAGCGGGGGTCAGCTCCTACGAGCAGTACTTC. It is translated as CASSHLAGVSSYEQYF.

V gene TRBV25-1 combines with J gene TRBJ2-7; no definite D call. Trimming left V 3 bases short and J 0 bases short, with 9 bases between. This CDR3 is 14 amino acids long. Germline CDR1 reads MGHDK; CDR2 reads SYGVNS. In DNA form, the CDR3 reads TGTGCCAGCAGTGACGCCAGCAGCTCCTACGAGCAGTACTTC. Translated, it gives CASSDASSSYEQYF.

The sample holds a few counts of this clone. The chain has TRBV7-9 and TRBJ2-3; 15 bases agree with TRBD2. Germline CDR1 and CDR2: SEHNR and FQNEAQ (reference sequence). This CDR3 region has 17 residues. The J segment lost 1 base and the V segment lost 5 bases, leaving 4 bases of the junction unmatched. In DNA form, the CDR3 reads TGTGCCAGCAGCCCGCGGACTAGCGGGGGGGGCACAGATACGCAGTATTTT. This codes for CASSPRTSGGGTDTQYF.

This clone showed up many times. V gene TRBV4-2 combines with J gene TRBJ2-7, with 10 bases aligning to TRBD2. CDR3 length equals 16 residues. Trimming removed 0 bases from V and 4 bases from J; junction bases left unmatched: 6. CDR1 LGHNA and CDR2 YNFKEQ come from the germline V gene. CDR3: CASSQDWLAGVYEQYF. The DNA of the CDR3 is TGTGCCAGCAGCCAAGATTGGCTAGCGGGAGTTTACGAGCAGTACTTC.